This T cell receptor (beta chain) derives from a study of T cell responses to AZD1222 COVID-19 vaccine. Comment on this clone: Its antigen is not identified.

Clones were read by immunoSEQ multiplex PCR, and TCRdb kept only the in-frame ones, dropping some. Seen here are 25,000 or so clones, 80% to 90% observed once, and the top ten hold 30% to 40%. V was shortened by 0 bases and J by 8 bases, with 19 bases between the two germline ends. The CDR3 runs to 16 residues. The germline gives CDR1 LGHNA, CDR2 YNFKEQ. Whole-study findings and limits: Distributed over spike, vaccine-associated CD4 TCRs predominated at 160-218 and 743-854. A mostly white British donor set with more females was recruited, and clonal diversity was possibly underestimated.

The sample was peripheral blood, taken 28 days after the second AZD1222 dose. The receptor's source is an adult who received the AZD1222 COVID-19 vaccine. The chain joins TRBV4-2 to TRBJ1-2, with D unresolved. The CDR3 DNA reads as TGTGCCAGCAGCCAAGAGGACCCTCCTGGAATCCGAGGCTACACCTTC. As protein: CASSQEDPPGIRGYTF.